This TCR beta chain was retrieved from a study of T-cell memory formation after mild COVID-19. Study summary: TCR clusters mostly belonged to single donors.

Trimming cost V 0 bases and J 6 bases; bases outside gene matches: 6. The CDR3 extends over 15 amino acids. The germline gives CDR1 KGHSH, CDR2 LQKENI. One entry per CDR3 protein results from TCRdb running MiXCR on the 5' RACE reads. The table shows approximately 300,000 distinct CDR3 sequences, with roughly 15% occurring only once. V gene TRBV18 combines with J gene TRBJ2-5; 8 positions agree with TRBD2. The specimen sequenced was PBMCs or a T cell subset sorted from them (not recorded which). The TCR comes from a man aged 18 to 30 who had mild COVID-19 (a few samples of this study predate the infection). Cell type and time point are not known. The CDR3 region has the DNA TGTGCCAGCTCACCACCGACTAGCGATAGACAGACCCAGTACTTC. Residues: CASSPPTSDRQTQYF.